This T cell receptor (beta chain) derives from a study of blood T cell repertoires in COVID-19. Study summary: In each case, the material was cDNA or gDNA derived from T cells, B-cell-depleted T cells, or PBMCs.

Profiling relied on immunoSEQ multiplex PCR, and the TCRdb table lists in-frame clones only, not all of them. Of about 270,000 clones in the sample, approximately 90% are singletons; the top ten hold under 3%. The CDR3 spans 14 residues. The V segment lost 5 bases and the J segment 6 bases; nucleotides outside the gene matches: 9. CDR1 ENHRY and CDR2 SYGVKD come from the germline V gene. Material for sequencing was PBMCs or T cells enriched from blood (not recorded which). The V and J genes are TRBV10-3 and TRBJ1-2; 7 nucleotides align to TRBD1. This TCR derives from a woman aged 40 to 50 with acute COVID-19. The CDR3 sequence: CAISPRAQGNGYTF. CDR3 DNA: TGTGCCATCAGTCCCCGGGCACAGGGGAATGGCTACACCTTC.